The 10 T cell receptor beta chains listed next were all sequenced from one sample in a study of OX40 agonist ivuxolimab in advanced cancers. Using immunoSEQ multiplex PCR, the repertoire was profiled, and TCRdb retains in-frame clones only, with some absent. The data hold 42,000 or so clones, with roughly 89% observed a single time. The sample consisted of CD4+ or CD8+ T cells sorted from blood, taken in a trial of the OX40 agonist ivuxolimab. The receptors stem from an adult with an advanced solid tumor such as melanoma, head and neck, liver or kidney cancer.

This chain joins TRBV5-1 and TRBJ2-3, with D possibly being TRBD2 (6 bases). The CDR3 runs 15 residues. Trimming cost V 3 bases and J 0 bases, with 11 bases left between them. The germline V gene encodes CDR1 SGHRS and CDR2 YFSETQ. The CDR3 coding sequence is TGCGCCAGCAGCTCCGGGGGTGGGAGCACAGATACGCAGTATTTT. Translating it yields CASSSGGGSTDTQYF.

The rearrangement uses TRBV5-4 and TRBJ2-3; 8 bases align to TRBD1. Per germline, CDR1 SGHNT and CDR2 YYREEE (reference sequence). With 5 bases clipped from V and 1 base from J, the junction kept 6 bases outside the gene matches. This CDR3 contains 15 residues. As DNA, the CDR3 is TGTGCCAGCAGGATTCCGGGACAGGGCACAGATACGCAGTATTTT. Residues: CASRIPGQGTDTQYF.

The chain couples TRBV7-2 to TRBJ2-7; a weak D match, TRBD2 (6 bases). In germline, CDR1 is SGHTA, CDR2 FQGNSA. The CDR3 sequence is 13 residues long. The V gene lost 5 bases and the J gene lost 1 base, with 9 bases spanning the gap. DNA of the CDR3: TGTGCCAGCAGCCGGGAGCAGTCCTACGAGCAGTACTTC. Protein sequence: CASSREQSYEQYF.

The chain employs TRBV7-9 and TRBJ1-1; maybe TRBD1 (6 bases). With 1 base removed from V and 10 bases from J, the gap between germline ends came to 10 bases. Looked up from germline, CDR1 is SEHNR and CDR2 is FQNEAQ (reference sequence). CDR3 length equals 12 residues. The DNA of the CDR3 is TGTGCCAGCAGCTTAGACAGGGTTGCAGCTTTCTTT. This sequence encodes CASSLDRVAAFF. The variable domain in full, with the rest retrieved from reference TRBV7-9 and TRBJ1-1, is DTGVSQNPRHKITKRGQNVTFRCDPISEHNRLYWYRQTLGQGPEFLTYFQNEAQLEKSRLLSDRFSAERPKGSFSTLEIQRTEQGDSAMYLCASSLDRVAAFFGQGTRLTVV.

The chain employs TRBV28 and TRBJ2-5, with unresolved D. Trimming took off 9 bases at V and 7 bases at J, with 18 bases between the two ends. There are 13 residues in the CDR3. The germline V gene has CDR1 MDHEN and CDR2 SYDVKM. The CDR3: CASFGSGLVTQYF. CDR3 DNA sequence: TGTGCCAGTTTCGGAAGTGGGCTAGTGACCCAGTACTTC.

The V call is TRBV10-1, the J call TRBJ1-1; D is uncertain. The germline V gene encodes CDR1 WNHNN and CDR2 SYGVQD (reference sequence). The CDR3 consists of 15 residues. Trimming removed 0 bases from V and 1 base from J, with 9 bases in between. The CDR3 protein is CASSESRAGNTEAFF. Written as DNA, the CDR3 is TGCGCCAGCAGTGAGTCGAGGGCCGGGAACACTGAAGCTTTCTTT.

This chain connects TRBV4-1 to TRBJ2-7, with 12 bases lining up with TRBD2. Germline values: CDR1 MGHRA, CDR2 YSYEKL. This CDR3 region has 15 residues. With V trimmed by 5 bases and J by 4 bases, 6 bases remained unmatched. CDR3 coding DNA: TGCGCCAGCAGCAAACGGACTAGCGGGGAGTACGAGCAGTACTTC. This codes for CASSKRTSGEYEQYF.

The chain recombines TRBV7-9 with TRBJ1-1; possibly TRBD1 for D (5 bases). Trimming cost V 5 bases and J 1 base, with 20 bases left between them. The CDR3 loop spans 17 amino acids. From germline, CDR1 is SEHNR and CDR2 FQNEAQ (reference sequence). This chain's CDR3 is CASSLTDYGTANTEAFF. In DNA, the CDR3 is TGTGCCAGCAGCCTAACAGACTACGGGACTGCGAACACTGAAGCTTTCTTT.

A single count supports this clone. V is TRBV19 and J is TRBJ2-2; TRBD1 is a possible D gene (7 bases). CDR1 and CDR2 from the germline V gene are LNHDA and SQIVND (reference sequence). The CDR3 runs 17 residues. V lost 3 bases and J lost 1, with 15 bases in between. The CDR3 DNA sequence: TGTGCCAGTAGTATCGGCTGGCAGGGGGGGAACACCGGGGAGCTGTTTTTT. It is translated as CASSIGWQGGNTGELFF.

This chain connects TRBV5-5 to TRBJ2-4; D uncertain. V lost 4 bases to trimming and J lost 3 bases, with 17 bases between them. The CDR3 contains 16 residues. CDR1 and CDR2 (germline): SGHKS, YYEKEE (reference sequence). CDR3 DNA sequence: TGTGCCAGCAGCCTGGACCCATCACCTCTCAAAAACATTCAGTACTTC. Protein: CASSLDPSPLKNIQYF.